The 9 T cell receptor beta chains given below trace back to one sample, sequenced in a study of blood T cell repertoires in COVID-19. Sequenced by immunoSEQ multiplex PCR; TCRdb stores in-frame clones only, minus some. This sample has more than 85,000 clones, with around 84% found just once. The sample consisted of peripheral blood. These receptors originate from a woman of 80 years or more with acute or convalescent COVID-19.

The V gene is TRBV5-1, the J gene TRBJ2-1; a possible D gene is TRBD2 (6 bases). V dropped 1 base and J dropped 3 bases, with 11 bases sitting between them. The CDR3 runs 15 residues. The germline V gene encodes CDR1 SGHRS and CDR2 YFSETQ. The CDR3 DNA follows: TGCGCCAGCAGCTTGCGGCGGGGATACTACAATGAGCAGTTCTTC. Translated, it gives CASSLRRGYYNEQFF.

This chain uses TRBV27 with TRBJ2-1, with D possibly being TRBD1 (5 bases). Looked up from germline, CDR1 is MNHEY and CDR2 is SMNVEV (reference sequence). This CDR3 region has 12 residues. Trimming removed 1 base at V and 8 bases at J, with 6 bases between. The CDR3 is CASSLFRDEQFF. CDR3 coding DNA: TGTGCCAGCAGTTTATTCAGGGATGAGCAGTTCTTC.

The chain carries TRBV18 and TRBJ1-5, with D perhaps TRBD1 (5 bases). CDR1 KGHSH and CDR2 LQKENI come from the germline V gene. This CDR3 contains 16 residues. The V and J ends lost 3 bases and 2 bases respectively, with 14 bases between them. CDR3 protein: CASSPGPEGGNQPQHF. The DNA of the CDR3 is TGTGCCAGCTCACCCGGACCGGAAGGGGGCAATCAGCCCCAGCATTTT. Full variable domain (rest looked up from reference TRBV18 and TRBJ1-5): NAGVMQNPRHLVRRRGQEARLRCSPMKGHSHVYWYRQLPEEGLKFMVYLQKENIIDESGMPKERFSAEFPKEGPSILRIQQVVRGDSAAYFCASSPGPEGGNQPQHFGDGTRLSIL.

The chain recombines TRBV14 with TRBJ2-2; 11 positions agree with TRBD1. Trimming cost V 4 bases and J 4 bases; bases outside gene matches: 5. The CDR3 loop spans 16 amino acids. The germline gives CDR1 SGHDN, CDR2 FVKESK. The CDR3: CASSPTGTGGTGELFF. CDR3 DNA: TGTGCCAGCAGCCCAACCGGGACAGGGGGCACCGGGGAGCTGTTTTTT.

V is TRBV10-2 and J is TRBJ2-1; 7 positions match TRBD2. Germline loops: CDR1 WSHSY, CDR2 SAAADI. The CDR3 runs 14 residues. After removal of 3 bases from V and 2 bases from J, the junction contained 1 base not matched to a gene. CDR3 nucleotide sequence: TGCGCCAGCAGTGACAGCGGGACCTACAATGAGCAGTTCTTC. Amino acid sequence: CASSDSGTYNEQFF.

The chain carries TRBV20-1 and TRBJ1-2, with 7 bases fitting TRBD1. Germline assignment: CDR1 DFQATT and CDR2 SNEGSKA (reference sequence). Trimming cost V 6 bases and J 4 bases; bases outside gene matches: 2. The CDR3 loop spans 11 amino acids. CDR3 region: CSADRVYGYTF. The CDR3 nucleotides are TGCAGTGCAGACAGGGTCTATGGCTACACCTTC.

This clone was found once. V and J are TRBV7-9 and TRBJ1-1; 8 positions match TRBD1. CDR1 is SEHNR and CDR2 is FQNEAQ in the germline V gene (reference sequence). V gave up 2 bases and J gave up 6 bases; unmatched junction bases: 2. The CDR3 is made up of 13 amino acids. CDR3: CASSLTGGAEAFF. DNA of the CDR3: TGTGCCAGCAGCTTAACAGGGGGTGCTGAAGCTTTCTTT.

This clone was detected once. This chain joins TRBV18 and TRBJ2-1; 10 bases align to TRBD1. Germline V gives CDR1 KGHSH, CDR2 LQKENI. The CDR3 has 14 amino acids. Losses at the gene ends were 3 bases for V and 7 bases for J; bases not matched to a gene: 3. In DNA form, the CDR3 reads TGTGCCAGCTCACCTTGGACAGGGGGGAATGAGCAGTTCTTC. Translated, it gives CASSPWTGGNEQFF.

The rearrangement links TRBV27 to TRBJ1-2; 10 bases line up with TRBD1. CDR1 and CDR2 (germline): MNHEY, SMNVEV (reference sequence). The CDR3 length is 15 residues. With V trimmed by 2 bases and J by 4 bases, 4 bases remained unmatched. CDR3 residues: CASSLMTGGSYGYTF. The CDR3 DNA is TGTGCCAGCAGTTTAATGACAGGGGGCAGCTATGGCTACACCTTC.